The TCR beta chain described here comes from a study of blood T cell repertoires in COVID-19. V lost 7 bases, J lost 5 bases, and 9 bases stayed unmatched. The CDR3 runs 14 residues. The germline CDR1 and CDR2 sequences are SGHAT and FQNNGV. TCRdb's table, derived via immunoSEQ multiplex PCR, lists solely in-frame clones and lacks some. Of roughly 200,000 clones detected, about four fifths appear once; the ten largest clones hold 9.5% to 11%. The chain recombines TRBV11-2 with TRBJ2-5; 8 bases align to TRBD2. The source is a woman aged 35 to 49 with COVID-19, enrolled during active disease. The source material was peripheral blood. The CDR3 here is CASTGREGVETQYF. The CDR3 nucleotides are TGTGCCAGCACCGGCCGGGAGGGAGTCGAGACCCAGTACTTC.